The T cell receptor (beta chain) described here comes from a study of monozygotic twins with cystic fibrosis listed by TCRdb under 2021. Concerning the study at large: Barcoded libraries were prepared with around 15 PCR cycles from three micrograms of fragmented DNA. To gauge how much genetics shapes V and J gene usage, the researchers compared TCR beta repertoires both within and across 16 monozygotic twin pairs who have cystic fibrosis. Ten female and six male twin pairs, aged about 2.0 to 40 years (median approximately 9.5 years) and mostly children and adolescents, were included in the cohort. On the day of blood sampling, twins were ranked among about 960 cohort participants for weight-for-height and for FEVPerc (FEV1 disease centile). Data for three of the twin pairs had already been reported earlier in a different context.

TCR beta CDR3 regions were amplified by multiplex PCR using the immunoSEQ immune profiling system, following the manufacturer's instructions. An Illumina NextSeq system was used for sequencing. The authors' analysis ran thus. Sequence data were processed on the immunoSEQ Analyzer platform, and clonality was computed as the square root of Simpson's index of productive rearrangements. Jensen-Shannon distance served as the measure of similarity in V and J usage, while OLGA was used to compute CDR3 generation probabilities. The immuneACCESS database (August 2020) and VDJdb (December 2020) were searched for shared CDR3 sequences. The table comes from immuneACCESS by way of TCRdb, which keeps in-frame sequences with V and J called. Part of the clones is missing from these tables; in studies checked, under half for an unresolved V gene and the rest for unknown reasons. V, J and clone size are taken as reported in that table, and D and trimming were inferred from the DNA itself. This sample has 15,000 to 20,000 clones in its table, and around 96% of those were observed once. The ten largest clones capture 0.62% of the sample.

The research as a whole found: No association turned up between shared CDR3 numbers and age, concordance or disease severity, and the cohort was small. V gene usage was most similar to the co-twin for 13 of 16 pairs, and J usage for 8 of 16 pairs, suggesting genetic constraints. Nucleotide-identical clonotype sharing was significantly higher within monozygotic CF twin pairs than between unrelated CF individuals (P = 0.000026, Mann-Whitney). Simpson clonality tended to be low (median roughly 0.0088), which suggests a naive-dominated repertoire, although clonality was higher in the most severely affected patients.

The twin pairs came from the European Cystic Fibrosis Twin and Sibling Study Cohort, which recruited patients from 150 or so CF clinics across 14 European countries. Zygosity and CFTR genotype were verified in-house, and zygosity was tested by multiplex PCR of nine short tandem repeat loci. Peripheral blood was sampled from each twin, and clinical parameters were recorded on the day of blood sampling. Phenol/chloroform extraction was used to isolate genomic DNA from peripheral blood cells, and the DNA was then kept in TE buffer at 4 degrees C. As for this clone: Its target antigen remains unknown. No much larger clone exists at a distance of one base, and base qualities are not known.

V and J lose 3 bases and 10 bases, and a span of 13 bases separates them. The CDR3 runs 13 amino acids, cysteine and phenylalanine included. The kept DNA is CDR3 alone, 39 bases in frame from the first base. As encoded in the germline V gene, CDR1 is MDHEN while CDR2 is SYDVKM. This chain joins TRBV28 to TRBJ2-1, with the D gene possibly TRBD1 or TRBD2, each one fitting 5 bases. Sample: blood. The receptor was isolated from a girl aged 2 to 10 with cystic fibrosis. The CDR3: CASSFTWGREQFF. The DNA is TGTGCCAGCAGTTTTACTTGGGGACGGGAGCAGTTCTTC.